Below are 29 T cell receptor beta chains sequenced from a single sample in a study of cytomegalovirus exposure and HLA in healthy donors. PCR used 60 Vbeta primers and 13 Jbeta primers. Libraries were prepared by immunoSEQ multiplex PCR; TCRdb keeps only in-frame clonotypes and omits some of them. The table records under 200,000 clones, 77% of them present only once. Sequencing was performed on PBMCs. The receptors were sampled from a man in his fifties or sixties in good health and CMV-seropositive.

The chain combines TRBV7-2 with TRBJ2-5, with 8 bases lining up with TRBD2. After removal of 4 bases from V and 5 bases from J, the junction contained 9 bases not matched to a gene. Germline V gene lookup returns CDR1 SGHTA and CDR2 FQGNSA. The CDR3 length is 15 residues. The CDR3 sequence: CASSWGTSSGETQYF. Here the CDR3 DNA reads TGTGCCAGCAGCTGGGGGACTAGTTCTGGTGAGACCCAGTACTTC.

The chain is built from TRBV7-2 and TRBJ2-5; 10 bases match TRBD2. This CDR3 has 16 amino acids. Trimming removed 5 bases from V and 4 bases from J; junction bases left unmatched: 10. Looked up from germline, CDR1 is SGHTA and CDR2 is FQGNSA. The CDR3 coding sequence is TGTGCCAGCAGCCAATTGTCTAGCGGGGGTAGAGAGACCCAGTACTTC. It translates to CASSQLSSGGRETQYF.

The rearrangement links TRBV10-3 to TRBJ1-2, with TRBD1 matching 10 bases. The CDR3 runs 13 residues. Germline V gives CDR1 ENHRY, CDR2 SYGVKD. Trimming took 6 bases from V and 6 from J; bases not matched to a gene: 4. The CDR3, as DNA: TGTGCCATCAGAGGGACAGGGGAGCATGGCTACACCTTC. Amino acid sequence: CAIRGTGEHGYTF.

The chain is built from TRBV9 and TRBJ1-1; 7 positions agree with TRBD1. This CDR3 has 16 residues. The ends lost 0 bases at V and 2 bases at J; junction bases unmatched: 7. The V gene's germline CDR1 is SGDLS and CDR2 YYNGEE. For the CDR3, the DNA is TGTGCCAGCAGCGTAGGCATACAGGGGAGCAACACTGAAGCTTTCTTT. This translates into CASSVGIQGSNTEAFF.

The rearrangement uses TRBV21-1 and TRBJ2-7; no check of the table's D call, TRBD2, against the DNA was made. TRBV21-1 has pseudogene status. The CDR3 extends over 16 amino acids. The CDR3 protein is CASSKPGLAEAYEQYF. In DNA, the CDR3 is TGTGCCAGCAGCAAGCCCGGACTAGCGGAGGCCTACGAGCAGTACTTC.

This chain links TRBV12-5 with TRBJ2-3; TRBD1 aligns across 8 bases. This CDR3 has 15 amino acids. The trim removed 5 bases at V and 2 bases at J, leaving 6 bases unmatched. Germline V gives CDR1 LGHNT, CDR2 FRNRAP. The CDR3: CASGQGQVDTDTQYF. The CDR3 bases are TGTGCTAGTGGTCAGGGACAGGTAGACACAGATACGCAGTATTTT.

The CDR3 coding sequence is TGCGCCAGCAGCCCGGGACAGGGTAGAACCTACGAGCAGTACTTC. This encodes CASSPGQGRTYEQYF. The gene calls are TRBV5-1 and TRBJ2-7, with 9 bases matching TRBD1. The CDR3 has 15 residues. Germline trimming cut 4 bases from V and 2 bases from J; bases unmatched to any gene: 7. From germline, CDR1 is SGHRS and CDR2 YFSETQ.

The V and J genes are TRBV4-3 and TRBJ2-1, with 13 positions matching TRBD2. CDR1 is LGHNA, CDR2 YSLEER, per germline. This CDR3 is built from 14 residues. J was trimmed by 14 bases and V by 0 bases; bases with no gene match: 4. CDR3 DNA sequence: TGCGCCAGCAGCCAAGATACTAGCGGGGGGGCGGAGTTCTTC. Its translation: CASSQDTSGGAEFF.

The rearrangement links TRBV7-6 to TRBJ2-5, with a weak D call TRBD2 (6 bases). Germline CDR1 is SGHVS and CDR2 is FNYEAQ. Trimming shortened V by 3 bases and J by 3 bases, and 17 bases separated the two germline ends. The CDR3 contains 16 residues. CDR3 nucleotides: TGTGCCAGCAGCTTGCGTTCCGGGACTGGAAAAGAGACCCAGTACTTC. It is translated as CASSLRSGTGKETQYF. The variable domain in full, with the rest retrieved from reference TRBV7-6 and TRBJ2-5, is GAGVSQSPRYKVTKRGQDVALRCDPISGHVSLYWYRQALGQGPEFLTYFNYEAQQDKSGLPNDRFSAERPEGSISTLTIQRTEQRDSAMYRCASSLRSGTGKETQYFGPGTRLLVL.

The chain employs TRBV27 and TRBJ1-1, with D unresolved. The CDR3 is 13 amino acids. From germline, CDR1 is MNHEY and CDR2 SMNVEV (reference sequence). Trimming cost V 7 bases and J 1 base, with 10 bases left between them. CDR3 residues: CASKKAGNTEAFF. CDR3 nucleotide sequence: TGTGCCAGCAAAAAAGCTGGGAACACTGAAGCTTTCTTT.

The rearrangement joins TRBV9 to TRBJ2-7, with D maybe TRBD1 (6 bases). V lost 0 bases and J lost 4, with 11 bases in between. The germline V gene has CDR1 SGDLS and CDR2 YYNGEE. This CDR3 spans 14 amino acids. The CDR3 sequence: CASSVGVQGYEQYF. CDR3 in DNA: TGTGCCAGCAGCGTAGGAGTGCAGGGGTACGAGCAGTACTTC. The variable domain in full, completed from reference TRBV9 and TRBJ2-7, reads DSGVTQTPKHLITATGQRVTLRCSPRSGDLSVYWYQQSLDQGLQFLIQYYNGEERAKGNILERFSAQQFPDLHSELNLSSLELGDSALYFCASSVGVQGYEQYFGPGTRLTVT.

V is TRBV4-3 and J is TRBJ2-2; D gene ambiguous. The CDR3 is 16 residues long. Germline V gene data show CDR1 as LGHNA and CDR2 as YSLEER. Trimming cost V 0 bases and J 6 bases, with 14 bases left between them. CDR3 protein: CASSQDGRRFAGELFF. CDR3 nucleotide sequence: TGCGCCAGCAGCCAAGATGGGCGCCGATTCGCCGGGGAGCTGTTTTTT.

CDR3 residues: CASSTGIAYSPLHF. CDR3 nucleotide sequence: TGTGCCAGCAGCACTGGGATAGCGTATTCACCCCTCCACTTT. The chain links TRBV7-2 to TRBJ1-6; D gene unclear. Germline CDR1 SGHTA, CDR2 FQGNSA. V lost 5 bases and J 8 bases, leaving 13 bases between the germline ends. The CDR3 contains 14 residues.

The V and J genes are TRBV11-2 and TRBJ2-3, with 15 positions matching TRBD2. The CDR3 loop spans 16 amino acids. Germline CDR1 reads SGHAT; CDR2 reads FQNNGV. After removal of 3 bases from V and 3 bases from J, the junction contained 1 base not matched to a gene. The CDR3 sequence is CASSLGTSGGTDTQYF. CDR3 DNA: TGTGCCAGCAGCTTGGGGACTAGCGGGGGGACAGATACGCAGTATTTT.

The genes are TRBV19 and TRBJ2-7; no reliable D call. Trimming took off 5 bases at V and 4 bases at J, with 12 bases between the two ends. CDR1 and CDR2 (germline): LNHDA, SQIVND (reference sequence). The CDR3 runs to 13 residues. The CDR3 spells CASSAGSRYEQYF. The CDR3 coding sequence is TGTGCCAGTAGTGCCGGTAGTCGGTACGAGCAGTACTTC.

Concerning this clone itself: One junction end disagrees with the germline gene, perhaps due to a read error. The genes are TRBV10-1 and TRBJ2-1; possible D gene TRBD2, 6 bases. CDR1 is WNHNN, CDR2 SYGVQD, per germline (reference sequence). This CDR3 spans 14 amino acids. The CDR3 reads CANSTSVADNEQFF. In DNA form, the CDR3 reads TGCGCCAACAGTACGTCGGTAGCGGATAATGAGCAGTTCTTC.

The chain is built from TRBV4-1 and TRBJ1-3, with TRBD1 identical over 8 bases. Trimming removed 3 bases from V and 8 bases from J; junction bases left unmatched: 9. The CDR3 extends over 15 amino acids. CDR1 and CDR2 from the germline V gene are MGHRA and YSYEKL. CDR3 sequence reads: CASSHAGGAEYTIYF. The DNA for the CDR3 is TGCGCCAGCAGCCACGCAGGGGGCGCGGAGTACACCATATATTTT.

This chain joins TRBV11-2 and TRBJ2-3, with D uncertain. The CDR3 extends over 14 amino acids. Germline V gives CDR1 SGHAT, CDR2 FQNNGV. Between the trimmed V and J ends, which lost 4 bases and 1 base, there was a span of 9 bases. Here the CDR3 DNA reads TGTGCCAGCAGCTCCTTTCAGGGCACAGATACGCAGTATTTT. Translation gives CASSSFQGTDTQYF.

The table lists this clone with a count of one. CDR3 DNA sequence: TGTGCCAGCAGCCAGGGACACTTCGCGAACACCGGGGAGCTGTTTTTT. Amino acid sequence: CASSQGHFANTGELFF. The chain recombines TRBV11-3 with TRBJ2-2; perhaps TRBD1 as D (6 bases). CDR3 length: 16 amino acids. Trimming shortened V by 5 bases and J by 0 bases, and 13 bases separated the two germline ends. CDR1 is SGHNT, CDR2 YENEEA, per germline.

V is TRBV21-1 and J is TRBJ2-5; the table's TRBD1 call for D was not verified on the DNA. TRBV21-1 is flagged as a pseudogene. The CDR3 totals 18 residues. CDR3 sequence (DNA): TGTGCCAGCAGCAAAAGTCGACAGGGGTGGGGAGGACAAGAGACCCAGTACTTC. Translated: CASSKSRQGWGGQETQYF.

CDR3 coding DNA: TGTGCCAGCAGTGCCGGGGGGGCCTACAATGAGCAGTTCTTC. Translation gives CASSAGGAYNEQFF. This chain connects TRBV6-4 to TRBJ2-1, with 8 positions matching TRBD2. V gave up 4 bases and J gave up 2 bases; unmatched junction bases: 1. Germline lookup yields CDR1 MRHNA and CDR2 SNTAGT. This CDR3 comprises 14 residues.

V usage is TRBV5-6 and J usage is TRBJ2-3, with D perhaps matching TRBD2 (6 bases). Trimming pared 3 bases from V and 3 bases from J, leaving 17 bases between. Germline V gene lookup returns CDR1 SGHDT and CDR2 YYEEEE. The CDR3 length is 16 residues. The CDR3 here is CASSSLRAGRTDTQYF. The CDR3 DNA reads TGTGCCAGCAGCTCCCTGAGGGCAGGGAGGACAGATACGCAGTATTTT. Combining the CDR3 with reference TRBV5-6 and TRBJ2-3 gives the whole variable domain DAGVTQSPTHLIKTRGQQVTLRCSPKSGHDTVSWYQQALGQGPQFIFQYYEEEERQRGNFPDRFSGHQFPNYSSELNVNALLLGDSALYLCASSSLRAGRTDTQYFGPGTRLTVL.

The V gene is TRBV29-1, the J gene TRBJ1-3; TRBD1 aligns across 7 bases. There are 13 residues in the CDR3. Germline-derived CDR1 and CDR2 are SQVTM and ANQGSEA. J lost 8 bases, V lost 1 base, and 5 bases had no gene match. The CDR3 nucleotides are TGCAGCGTTGAAGGAGGGGGCCGGGACACCATATATTTT. Residues: CSVEGGGRDTIYF.

As for this clone: Other nucleotide sequences from this sample produce the same CDR3. CDR3 in DNA: TGTGCCAGCAGCTCCACCACAACGTCTCCCTCCTACGAGCAGTACTTC. Its translation is CASSSTTTSPSYEQYF. The chain is built from TRBV5-6 and TRBJ2-7; D gene uncertain. Germline V lookup: CDR1 SGHDT, CDR2 YYEEEE. V was trimmed by 3 bases and J by 0 bases, leaving 16 bases between them. The CDR3 contains 16 residues.

This clone was seen only a few times. The chain couples TRBV15 to TRBJ2-3; D gene ambiguous. CDR1 and CDR2 (germline): LNHNV, YYDKDF (reference sequence). The V end lost 3 bases, the J end lost 0 bases, and 7 bases lay between the germline ends. The CDR3 contains 14 residues. CDR3 sequence: CATSRTLSTDTQYF. Here the CDR3 DNA reads TGTGCCACCAGCAGGACACTCAGCACAGATACGCAGTATTTT. The full variable domain, rest sourced from reference TRBV15 and TRBJ2-3, is DAMVIQNPRYQVTQFGKPVTLSCSQTLNHNVMYWYQQKSSQAPKLLFHYYDKDFNNEADTPDNFQSRRPNTSFCFLDIRSPGLGDTAMYLCATSRTLSTDTQYFGPGTRLTVL.

In the case of this clone: Additional DNA sequences in this sample encode the identical CDR3. V gene TRBV9 combines with J gene TRBJ2-5; TRBD2 matches at 7 bases. This CDR3 contains 15 residues. Germline V CDR1 and CDR2: SGDLS, YYNGEE. Trimming at V came to 0 bases and at J to 1 base, leaving 3 bases not matched to a gene. The CDR3 region is CASSVGWGGQETQYF. CDR3 DNA sequence: TGTGCCAGCAGCGTAGGGTGGGGGGGCCAAGAGACCCAGTACTTC.

This clone was seen just once. The rearrangement joins TRBV7-2 to TRBJ2-7, with 9 bases lining up with TRBD1. V lost 4 bases, J lost 5 bases, and 6 bases stayed unmatched. Germline V CDR1 and CDR2: SGHTA, FQGNSA. This CDR3 comprises 14 residues. The CDR3 is CASSSNRGQNEQYF. The CDR3 DNA is TGTGCCAGCAGCTCGAACAGGGGGCAAAACGAGCAGTACTTC.

The chain is built from TRBV5-4 and TRBJ2-7, with D tentatively TRBD1 (5 bases). V shed 0 bases and J shed 3 bases, with 10 bases lying between them. The CDR3 contains 14 residues. CDR1 SGHNT and CDR2 YYREEE come from the germline V gene (reference sequence). The CDR3 sequence: CASSLGARDYEQYF. DNA for the CDR3: TGTGCCAGCAGCTTGGGGGCCAGGGACTACGAGCAGTACTTC.

The chain has TRBV7-9 and TRBJ2-2, with a weak D call TRBD1 (6 bases). V was clipped by 2 bases and J by 1 base, with 14 bases between them. This CDR3 is built from 17 residues. Germline loops: CDR1 SEHNR, CDR2 FQNEAQ (reference sequence). The DNA of the CDR3 is TGTGCCAGCAGCTTATCTGGACAGAGAATGAACACCGGGGAGCTGTTTTTT. This codes for CASSLSGQRMNTGELFF.